What follows are 9 T cell receptor beta chains derived from one specimen sequenced in a study of T cell repertoires in cytomegalovirus infection. Via MiXCR, TCRdb re-called the reads, giving one row per CDR3 protein. The table shows around 540,000 distinct CDR3 sequences, with roughly a third occurring only once. These receptors' targets are unknown. The sequencing here drew on cultured PBMCs, taken from culture after CMV antigen stimulation. These receptors came from a human donor in good health (CMV status not recorded). Some clones in this sample may be carry-over from other donors' samples.

The gene calls are TRBV5-4 and TRBJ2-3; 12 nucleotides line up with TRBD1. Germline loops: CDR1 SGHNT, CDR2 YYREEE (reference sequence). CDR3 size: 15 residues. V lost 4 bases and J lost 6; bases outside the gene matches: 6. CDR3 sequence (DNA): TGTGCCAGCAGCCATGGGACAGGGGGCTTGGATACGCAGTATTTT. This codes for CASSHGTGGLDTQYF.

This clonotype occurred a few times. The chain carries TRBV11-2 and TRBJ1-6, with D tentatively TRBD1 (6 bases). Deletions cut 5 bases from V and 12 bases from J, with 32 bases between. CDR1 and CDR2 from the germline V gene are SGHAT and FQNNGV. The CDR3 is 19 amino acids. CDR3 bases: TGTGCCAGCAGCCCTGCCCCCAGGGCGACTCCAGGGGCGAGGAGACCCCTCCACTTT. Its protein product is CASSPAPRATPGARRPLHF. Supplemented by reference TRBV11-2 and TRBJ1-6, the full variable domain reads EAGVAQSPRYKIIEKRQSVAFWCNPISGHATLYWYQQILGQGPKLLIQFQNNGVVDDSQLPKDRFSAERLKGVDSTLKIQPAKLEDSAVYLCASSPAPRATPGARRPLHFGNGTRLTVT.

V usage is TRBV28 and J usage is TRBJ2-1, with 10 bases matching TRBD2. This CDR3 comprises 16 residues. Germline CDR1 and CDR2: MDHEN and SYDVKM. Trimming took 1 base from V and 7 from J; bases not matched to a gene: 7. CDR3 region: CASSLLEREGGNEQFF. The CDR3, as DNA: TGTGCCAGCAGTTTATTGGAGCGGGAGGGGGGGAATGAGCAGTTCTTC.

J is TRBJ2-7 and V is TRBV7-9, with D possibly being TRBD2 (5 bases). Germline V CDR1 and CDR2: SEHNR, FQNEAQ (reference sequence). Trimming cost V 5 bases and J 7 bases, with 15 bases left between them. CDR3 length: 13 residues. The CDR3 nucleotides are TGTGCCAGCAGCCGAGGGAGCCTCCCGGAGCAGTACGTC. Residues: CASSRGSLPEQYV.

This clonotype was recorded a few times. The chain is built from TRBV6-2 or TRBV6-3 and TRBJ1-1, with D perhaps matching TRBD1 (5 bases). CDR3 length equals 14 residues. Trimming removed 7 bases at V and 1 base at J, with 13 bases between. The V gene's germline CDR1 is MNHEY and CDR2 SVGEGT. CDR3 coding DNA: TGTGCCAGCACAACGGGGCCGCAGAACACTGAAGCTTTCTTT. Protein product: CASTTGPQNTEAFF.

This clonotype was observed a few times. This sequence joins TRBV28 and TRBJ1-2; D possibly corresponds to TRBD1 (5 bases). Between the trimmed V and J ends, which lost 10 bases and 2 bases, there was a span of 14 bases. CDR3 length: 13 amino acids. Germline V gene data show CDR1 as MDHEN and CDR2 as SYDVKM. The CDR3 sequence: CATTTRGNYGYTF. CDR3 sequence (DNA): TGTGCCACCACGACCCGGGGGAACTATGGCTACACCTTC.

The V and J genes are TRBV6-1 and TRBJ2-2, with D uncertain. CDR1 is MNHNS, CDR2 SASEGT, per germline. The CDR3 spans 13 residues. V was clipped by 5 bases and J by 5 bases, with 9 bases between them. This CDR3 reads CASSLAWTGELFF. CDR3 DNA: TGTGCCAGCAGTCTTGCGTGGACCGGGGAGCTGTTTTTT.

The sample holds a few counts of this clonotype. J is TRBJ2-3 and V is TRBV25-1; 11 nucleotides align to TRBD2. Germline V gene data show CDR1 as MGHDK and CDR2 as SYGVNS. V dropped 6 bases and J dropped 8; count of bases not matched to a gene: 10. The CDR3 is 15 amino acids. DNA for the CDR3: TGTGCCAGCAGCATAGCGGGAGGGGACCCTGGTACGCAGTATTTT. It specifies CASSIAGGDPGTQYF.

The chain carries TRBV20-1 and TRBJ1-3, with D hard to call. The CDR3 spans 11 residues. Trimming took 0 bases from V and 9 from J, leaving 6 bases between them. The germline CDR1 and CDR2 sequences are DFQATT and SNEGSKA (reference sequence). The CDR3 DNA reads as TGCAGTGCTAGAGAACAAGGCACCATATATTTT. This encodes CSAREQGTIYF.